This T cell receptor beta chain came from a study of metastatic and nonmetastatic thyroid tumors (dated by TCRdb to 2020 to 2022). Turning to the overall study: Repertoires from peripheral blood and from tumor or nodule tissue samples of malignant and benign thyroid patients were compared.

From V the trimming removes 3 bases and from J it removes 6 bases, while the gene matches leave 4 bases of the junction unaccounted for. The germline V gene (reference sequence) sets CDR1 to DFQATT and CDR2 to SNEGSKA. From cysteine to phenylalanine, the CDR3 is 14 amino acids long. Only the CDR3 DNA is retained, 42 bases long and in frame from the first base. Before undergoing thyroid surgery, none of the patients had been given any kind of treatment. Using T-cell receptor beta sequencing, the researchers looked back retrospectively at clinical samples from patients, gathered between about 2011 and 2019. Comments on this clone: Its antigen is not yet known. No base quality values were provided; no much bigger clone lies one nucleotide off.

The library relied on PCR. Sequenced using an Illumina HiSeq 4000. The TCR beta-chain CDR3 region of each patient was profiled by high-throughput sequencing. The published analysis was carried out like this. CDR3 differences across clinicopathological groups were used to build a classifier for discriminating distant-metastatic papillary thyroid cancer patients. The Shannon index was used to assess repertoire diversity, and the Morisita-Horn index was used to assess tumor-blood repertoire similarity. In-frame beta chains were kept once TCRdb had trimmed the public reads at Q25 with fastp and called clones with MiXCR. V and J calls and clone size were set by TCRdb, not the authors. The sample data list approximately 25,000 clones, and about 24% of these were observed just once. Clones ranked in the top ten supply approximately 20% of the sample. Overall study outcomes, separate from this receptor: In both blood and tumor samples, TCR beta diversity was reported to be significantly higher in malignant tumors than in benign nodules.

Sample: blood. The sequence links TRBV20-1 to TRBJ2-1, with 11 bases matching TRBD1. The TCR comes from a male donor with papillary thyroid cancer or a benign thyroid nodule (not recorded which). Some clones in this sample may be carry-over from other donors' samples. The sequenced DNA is TGCAGTGCTAGGTTTGGGACAGGGGGCAATGAGCAGTTCTTC. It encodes CSARFGTGGNEQFF.